This TCR beta chain is drawn from a study of OX40 agonist ivuxolimab in advanced cancers. General observations from the study: The average count of expanded clones was higher among CD8+ T cells than among CD4+.

The CDR3 is 14 residues long. Germline CDR1 KGHSH, CDR2 LQKENI. The V and J ends lost 4 bases and 4 bases respectively, with 11 bases between them. Only in-frame clones appear in the TCRdb table, and some are missing; sequencing was by immunoSEQ multiplex PCR. The sample lists some 80,000 clones, nearly 90% occurring once. With respect to this clone: Its antigen is not known.

The sequencing used CD4+ or CD8+ T cells sorted from blood, collected in a trial of the OX40 agonist ivuxolimab. The J gene is TRBJ2-1, the V gene TRBV18; maybe TRBD2 (7 bases). The receptor was derived from an adult with an advanced solid tumor such as melanoma, head and neck, liver or kidney cancer. In DNA, the CDR3 is TGTGCCAGCTCACGGGGGGGCAGTTACAATGAGCAGTTCTTC. It codes for CASSRGGSYNEQFF. The variable domain in full, completed from reference TRBV18 and TRBJ2-1, reads NAGVMQNPRHLVRRRGQEARLRCSPMKGHSHVYWYRQLPEEGLKFMVYLQKENIIDESGMPKERFSAEFPKEGPSILRIQQVVRGDSAAYFCASSRGGSYNEQFFGPGTRLTVL.